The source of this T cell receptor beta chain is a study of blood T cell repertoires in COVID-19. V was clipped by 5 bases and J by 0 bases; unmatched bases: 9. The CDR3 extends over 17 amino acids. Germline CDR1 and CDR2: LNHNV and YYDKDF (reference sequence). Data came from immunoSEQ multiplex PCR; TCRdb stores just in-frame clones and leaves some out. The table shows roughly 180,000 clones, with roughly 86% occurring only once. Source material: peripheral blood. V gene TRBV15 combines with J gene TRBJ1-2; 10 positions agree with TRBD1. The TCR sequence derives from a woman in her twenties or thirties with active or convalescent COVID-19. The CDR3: CATSPMDRGVTNYGYTF. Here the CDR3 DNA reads TGTGCCACCAGCCCCATGGACAGGGGGGTTACTAACTATGGCTACACCTTC.